The next 26 T cell receptor beta chains were all read from a single sample in a study of post-analysis software for immune sequencing data. Findings and limits, study-wide: TRBV segments more frequent in patients than in controls numbered roughly 5 and included TRBV5-6, TRBV5-1 and TRBV20-1.

Antigen specificity for these receptors is unknown. Presence of unique molecular identifiers characterized the TCR beta cDNA libraries. TCRdb reprocessed the PCR reads with MiXCR, giving one entry per CDR3 protein. The table includes fewer than 850,000 distinct CDR3 sequences, approximately 30% detected once. Sequenced material: blood. Receptors originate from a girl between 5 and 17 years old with multiple sclerosis.

The chain employs TRBV27 and TRBJ2-3; 12 positions match TRBD2. From germline, CDR1 is MNHEY and CDR2 SMNVEV (reference sequence). V was pared by 4 bases and J by 2 bases, with 13 bases of the junction left unmatched. CDR3 length: 19 residues. The CDR3 here is CASSSTPLAGGVITDTQYF. The DNA for the CDR3 is TGTGCCAGCAGTTCTACCCCGCTAGCGGGAGGGGTAATCACAGATACGCAGTATTTT.

The chain carries TRBV5-1 and TRBJ2-3; a weak D match, TRBD1 (6 bases). Between the trimmed V and J ends, which lost 4 bases and 4 bases, there was a span of 25 bases. The CDR3 length is 18 residues. CDR1 and CDR2 (germline): SGHRS, YFSETQ. The chain's CDR3 is CASSLQRGTRYVADTQYF. The CDR3 DNA reads TGCGCCAGCAGCCTCCAGCGTGGGACACGATATGTAGCAGATACGCAGTATTTT.

The chain couples TRBV9 to TRBJ1-1; D ambiguous. The ends were cut back, 0 bases at V and 1 base at J, with 10 bases in the middle. Germline CDR1 SGDLS, CDR2 YYNGEE. This CDR3 has 15 amino acids. The CDR3 DNA reads as TGTGCCAGCAGCGTAGAGGGAATGGGGAACACTGAAGCTTTCTTT. Encoded protein: CASSVEGMGNTEAFF.

The chain combines TRBV6-2 or TRBV6-3 with TRBJ2-6; 7 bases agree with TRBD2. The CDR3 length is 18 residues. V was clipped by 7 bases and J by 0 bases; unmatched bases: 12. Germline CDR1 MNHEY, CDR2 SVGEGT. CDR3 loop: CASTEDLAELSGANVLTF. The CDR3 bases are TGTGCCAGCACTGAGGATCTAGCGGAACTCTCTGGGGCCAACGTCCTGACTTTC.

The rearrangement links TRBV20-1 to TRBJ2-2; D call uncertain. Between the trimmed V and J ends, which lost 3 bases and 4 bases, there was a span of 12 bases. The CDR3 contains 14 residues. CDR1 DFQATT and CDR2 SNEGSKA come from the germline V gene (reference sequence). Here the CDR3 reads CSARPLAFTGELFF. As DNA, the CDR3 is TGCAGTGCTAGGCCCCTCGCGTTCACCGGGGAGCTGTTTTTT.

J is TRBJ1-2 and V is TRBV20-1; D might be TRBD1 (5 bases). The germline V and J ends were trimmed by 2 bases and 8 bases, with 12 bases remaining between them. Germline CDR1 DFQATT, CDR2 SNEGSKA (reference sequence). The CDR3 spans 12 residues. CDR3 DNA: TGCAGTGCTAGAAACGGGGCGGGGGGCTACACCTTC. The encoded protein is CSARNGAGGYTF.

The chain combines TRBV11-2 with TRBJ2-1; 13 nucleotides line up with TRBD2. The V gene's germline CDR1 is SGHAT and CDR2 FQNNGV. Trimming removed 6 bases from V and 8 bases from J; junction bases left unmatched: 7. The CDR3 is 15 residues long. The CDR3 protein is CASRQTSGGADEQFF. CDR3 nucleotide sequence: TGTGCCAGCAGACAAACTAGCGGGGGGGCCGATGAGCAGTTCTTC.

The gene calls are TRBV28 and TRBJ2-7; maybe TRBD1 (5 bases). Trimming cost V 6 bases and J 6 bases, with 15 bases left between them. The germline gives CDR1 MDHEN, CDR2 SYDVKM. CDR3 length: 13 residues. CDR3 sequence (DNA): TGTGCCAGCAGGCCGTTGGGTAGGGGCGAGCAGTACTTC. Amino acid sequence: CASRPLGRGEQYF.

This clonotype was seen only a few times. The chain joins TRBV7-8 to TRBJ2-7; the D gene is possibly TRBD2 (5 bases). CDR3 length: 15 amino acids. Between the trimmed V and J ends, which lost 4 bases and 0 bases, there was a span of 13 bases. The germline V gene has CDR1 SGHVS and CDR2 FQNEAQ. CDR3 loop: CASSSPGSSSYEQYF. The CDR3 DNA is TGTGCCAGCAGCTCCCCGGGATCCTCCTCCTACGAGCAGTACTTC.

This clonotype was observed a few times. The V gene is TRBV20-1, the J gene TRBJ2-1, with 15 bases that match TRBD2. With 5 bases clipped from V and 4 bases from J, the junction kept 0 bases outside the gene matches. This CDR3 contains 14 residues. The germline CDR1 and CDR2 sequences are DFQATT and SNEGSKA (reference sequence). The CDR3, as DNA: TGCAGTGCTGGGACTAGCGGGGGGTACAATGAGCAGTTCTTC. This gives the protein CSAGTSGGYNEQFF.

This clonotype came up a few times. The V and J genes are TRBV5-6 and TRBJ2-7, with D perhaps TRBD2 (7 bases). The DNA end favors TRBJ2-5, so the J call may be wrong. Per germline, CDR1 SGHDT and CDR2 YYEEEE. The CDR3 is made up of 13 amino acids. The chain's CDR3 is CASSRGARETQYF. The CDR3 DNA sequence: TGTGCCAGCAGCCGGGGGGCAAGAGAGACCCAGTACTTC.

This chain's CDR3 is CASGTDRQIIDTQYF. The CDR3 DNA reads as TGTGCCAGCGGCACTGACAGGCAAATAATAGATACGCAGTATTTT. V and J are TRBV7-9 and TRBJ2-3, with a tentative D call TRBD1 (6 bases). Looked up from germline, CDR1 is SEHNR and CDR2 is FQNEAQ (reference sequence). V was pared by 8 bases and J by 5 bases, with 20 bases between. The CDR3 consists of 15 residues. The full variable domain, in which reference TRBV7-9 and TRBJ2-3 provide the parts outside the CDR3, is DTGVSQNPRHKITKRGQNVTFRCDPISEHNRLYWYRQTLGQGPEFLTYFQNEAQLEKSRLLSDRFSAERPKGSFSTLEIQRTEQGDSAMYLCASGTDRQIIDTQYFGPGTRLTVL.

This clonotype was found a few times. V and J are TRBV20-1 and TRBJ2-4; the match to TRBD2 covers 13 bases. The CDR3 spans 15 residues. Germline V gene sequence: CDR1 DFQATT, CDR2 SNEGSKA (reference sequence). The ends lost 5 bases at V and 3 bases at J; junction bases unmatched: 4. The CDR3 bases are TGCAGTGCTGCATGGACTAGCGGGAGCAAAAACATTCAGTACTTC. Encoded protein: CSAAWTSGSKNIQYF.

This clonotype was counted a single time. The junction departs from germline at one end; a sequencing error may be responsible. The rearrangement links TRBV10-3 to TRBJ2-4; D is tentatively TRBD1 or TRBD2 (7 bases each). This CDR3 comprises 17 residues. Germline CDR1 ENHRY, CDR2 SYGVKD. CDR3 in DNA: TGTGCCATCAGTGAGTCGGAGCGGGGAGGGGGCAAAAACATTCACTACTTC. Its protein product is CAISESERGGGKNIHYF.

V is TRBV20-1 and J is TRBJ2-3; TRBD1 matches at 10 bases. V shed 3 bases and J 0 bases; nucleotides not matched to a gene: 3. This CDR3 comprises 15 residues. Germline lookup yields CDR1 DFQATT and CDR2 SNEGSKA (reference sequence). The CDR3 here is CSASPGQGSTDTQYF. CDR3 sequence (DNA): TGCAGTGCTAGCCCGGGACAGGGGAGCACAGATACGCAGTATTTT.

Written as DNA, the CDR3 is TGTGCCAGCAGTGAAATCGGGGCCTCTTTGGAGGCTCGGCGTCGCACCTTC. Encoded protein: CASSEIGASLEARRRTF. The V gene is TRBV2, the J gene TRBJ1-2, with D perhaps matching TRBD1 (5 bases). Trimming removed 2 bases at V and 13 bases at J, with 29 bases between. CDR3 length: 17 amino acids. The germline gives CDR1 SNHLY, CDR2 FYNNEI.

This clonotype came up a few times. Mismatch with germline at one junction end may stem from a read error. The chain employs TRBV4-3 and TRBJ1-5; D not certain. The CDR3 loop spans 15 amino acids. Germline V CDR1 and CDR2: LGHNA, YSLEER. CDR3 in amino acids: CASGQERYSNQPQHF. The CDR3 bases are TGCGCCAGCGGCCAGGAAAGATATAGCAATCAGCCCCAGCATTTT.

This chain links TRBV20-1 with TRBJ2-7; 12 positions agree with TRBD2. The CDR3 extends over 15 amino acids. The V segment lost 3 bases and the J segment 3 bases; nucleotides outside the gene matches: 6. In germline, CDR1 is DFQATT, CDR2 SNEGSKA (reference sequence). The DNA for the CDR3 is TGCAGTGCTAGTAGACTAGCGGGAGCCTACTACGAGCAGTACTTC. This translates into CSASRLAGAYYEQYF.

The rearrangement joins TRBV7-2 to TRBJ2-5; TRBD1 aligns across 9 bases. The CDR3 is 15 residues long. J lost 2 bases, V lost 5 bases, and 6 bases had no gene match. Germline V gene sequence: CDR1 SGHTA, CDR2 FQGNSA. The CDR3 loop reads CASSPDRGGQETQYF. CDR3 in DNA: TGTGCCAGCAGCCCCGACAGGGGGGGTCAAGAGACCCAGTACTTC.

V is TRBV20-1 and J is TRBJ1-5, with 8 bases fitting TRBD1. V lost 4 bases to trimming and J lost 0 bases; unmatched junction nucleotides: 5. The germline V gene has CDR1 DFQATT and CDR2 SNEGSKA (reference sequence). This CDR3 has 15 residues. The CDR3 protein is CSATRTGSSNQPQHF. The CDR3 DNA sequence: TGCAGTGCTACCCGGACAGGGTCTAGCAATCAGCCCCAGCATTTT.

This clonotype was recorded once. This sequence joins TRBV10-3 and TRBJ2-5; possibly TRBD2 for D (6 bases). The V gene lost 8 bases and the J gene lost 4 bases, with 14 bases spanning the gap. Germline V CDR1 and CDR2: ENHRY, SYGVKD. The CDR3 contains 13 residues. The CDR3 reads CAISGGVPETQYF. The CDR3 region has the DNA TGTGCCATCTCCGGAGGGGTGCCAGAGACCCAGTACTTC.

The table lists this clonotype with a few counts. The V gene is TRBV10-3, the J gene TRBJ2-5; 11 nucleotides align to TRBD2. CDR1 and CDR2 (germline): ENHRY, SYGVKD. This CDR3 is 17 amino acids long. The J segment lost 7 bases and the V segment lost 3 bases, leaving 13 bases of the junction unmatched. The CDR3 coding sequence is TGTGCCATCAGTGAAACCGTCCTAGCGGGGGGTCTCGGGACCCAGTACTTC. It translates to CAISETVLAGGLGTQYF.

This clonotype was seen only a few times. The gene calls are TRBV4-1 and TRBJ2-1, with TRBD2 matching 8 bases. CDR1 and CDR2 (germline): MGHRA, YSYEKL. V shed 6 bases and J 5 bases; nucleotides not matched to a gene: 12. The CDR3 consists of 16 residues. CDR3 nucleotide sequence: TGCGCCAGCAGACGGGAAGGAGTAGCGGGGAACAATGAGCAGTTCTTC. Translated, it gives CASRREGVAGNNEQFF.

This clonotype was counted a few times. This rearrangement joins TRBV27 to TRBJ2-3; 7 bases map to TRBD2. Germline V gene data show CDR1 as MNHEY and CDR2 as SMNVEV (reference sequence). The CDR3 is 16 amino acids. Trimming at V came to 6 bases and at J to 5 bases, leaving 14 bases not matched to a gene. The chain's CDR3 is CASSDAGAYQLDTQYF. DNA for the CDR3: TGTGCCAGCAGCGACGCGGGAGCCTATCAGTTAGATACGCAGTATTTT.

Here the CDR3 DNA reads TGTGCCAGCAGTTTGGGTTACACTAACTATGGCTACACCTTC. Translated, it gives CASSLGYTNYGYTF. V and J are TRBV28 and TRBJ1-2; D is undetermined. CDR1 is MDHEN and CDR2 is SYDVKM in the germline V gene. Deletions cut 3 bases from V and 0 bases from J, with 8 bases between. The CDR3 is 14 residues long.

This clonotype was recorded a few times. The rearrangement uses TRBV10-3 and TRBJ2-7; perhaps TRBD1 as D (5 bases). Germline V lookup: CDR1 ENHRY, CDR2 SYGVKD. V lost 4 bases and J lost 5, with 12 bases in between. The CDR3 spans 13 residues. The CDR3 is CAISAREKNEQYF. The CDR3 DNA reads as TGTGCCATCAGTGCCAGGGAAAAAAACGAGCAGTACTTC.